These 8 T cell receptor beta chains came from one sample sequenced in a study of blood T cell repertoires in COVID-19. The assay was immunoSEQ multiplex PCR, and TCRdb's table has in-frame clones only and misses some. The data contain 70,000 or so clones, 83% of them singletons. Input material: peripheral blood. These receptors were obtained from a woman in her fifties or sixties with acute or convalescent COVID-19.

J is TRBJ1-5 and V is TRBV6-6; D is perhaps TRBD1 (5 bases). The CDR3 is 15 amino acids. Per germline, CDR1 MNHNY and CDR2 SVGAGI (reference sequence). V lost 6 bases and J 0 bases, leaving 12 bases between the germline ends. The CDR3: CASSSGGGSNQPQHF. CDR3 DNA sequence: TGTGCCAGCAGCTCGGGGGGGGGTAGCAATCAGCCCCAGCATTTT.

This clone has a handful of counts. The chain has TRBV6-5 and TRBJ1-5, with a possible D match to TRBD1 (6 bases). The CDR3 is made up of 15 amino acids. V lost 6 bases to trimming and J lost 6 bases, with 18 bases between them. The V gene's germline CDR1 is MNHEY and CDR2 SVGAGI. The CDR3 region has the DNA TGTGCCAGCAGGGCCCTTTTGGGAGGGGGTCAGCCCCAGCATTTT. Protein: CASRALLGGGQPQHF.

The chain links TRBV14 to TRBJ1-5, with D unclear. The V end was cut by 0 bases, the J end by 7 bases, with 7 bases between. Germline values: CDR1 SGHDN, CDR2 FVKESK. This CDR3 is built from 13 residues. The CDR3 loop is CASSQDTGQPQHF. The CDR3 bases are TGTGCCAGCAGCCAAGATACGGGGCAGCCCCAGCATTTT. Filled out from reference TRBV14 and TRBJ1-5, the complete variable domain reads EAGVTQFPSHSVIEKGQTVTLRCDPISGHDNLYWYRRVMGKEIKFLLHFVKESKQDESGMPNNRFLAERTGGTYSTLKVQPAELEDSGVYFCASSQDTGQPQHFGDGTRLSIL.

The CDR3 bases are TGTGCCAGCAGCCCCCAACAGGTCGTTCGGACTGAAGCTTTCTTT. Its protein product is CASSPQQVVRTEAFF. The J gene is TRBJ1-1, the V gene TRBV3-1 (or the pseudogene TRBV3-2), with D possibly TRBD1 on 5 matching bases. Trimming left V 4 bases short and J 5 bases short, with 17 bases between. Germline CDR1 LGHDT, CDR2 YNNKEL (reference sequence). The CDR3 is 15 residues long.

The chain has TRBV14 and TRBJ1-2, with 9 nucleotides matching TRBD1. The CDR3 is 16 residues long. J lost 7 bases, V lost 3 bases, and 12 bases had no gene match. Germline-derived CDR1 and CDR2 are SGHDN and FVKESK. The CDR3, as DNA: TGTGCCAGCAGCCACCTGTTACAGGGGGCTTCTGGTGGCTACACCTTC. Translated: CASSHLLQGASGGYTF.

The chain combines TRBV2 with TRBJ1-2, with 8 bases aligning to TRBD1. This CDR3 comprises 13 residues. V was clipped by 7 bases and J by 0 bases; unmatched bases: 1. Germline V CDR1 and CDR2: SNHLY, FYNNEI. The CDR3 nucleotides read TGTGCCAGCAAGACAGGGGCTAACTATGGCTACACCTTC. Translation: CASKTGANYGYTF.

V is TRBV14 and J is TRBJ2-7; perhaps TRBD1 as D (5 bases). This CDR3 has 13 residues. Germline values: CDR1 SGHDN, CDR2 FVKESK. The V gene lost 2 bases and the J gene lost 4 bases, with 9 bases spanning the gap. CDR3 residues: CASSQWQGYEQYF. The CDR3 DNA reads TGTGCCAGCAGCCAATGGCAGGGTTACGAGCAGTACTTC.

This clone was observed a few times. The rearrangement uses TRBV3-1 (or the pseudogene TRBV3-2) and TRBJ1-2; possibly TRBD1 for D (6 bases). Trimming cost V 5 bases and J 0 bases, with 16 bases left between them. From germline, CDR1 is LGHDT and CDR2 YNNKEL (reference sequence). This CDR3 spans 16 amino acids. DNA of the CDR3: TGTGCCAGCAGCGAAACTGACAGGCTACCTAACTATGGCTACACCTTC. Its translation is CASSETDRLPNYGYTF.